The 23 T cell receptor beta chains given below trace back to one sample, sequenced in a study of blood T cell repertoires in COVID-19. The table came from immunoSEQ multiplex PCR; TCRdb's copy has only in-frame clones and leaves some out. The data contain more than 55,000 clones, less than 75% of them singletons. Input material: peripheral blood. These receptors came from a woman between 65 and 79 years old with acute or convalescent COVID-19.

The chain is built from TRBV5-1 and TRBJ2-2, with TRBD2 as a possible D gene (6 bases). This CDR3 region has 15 residues. V dropped 5 bases and J dropped 2 bases, with 13 bases sitting between them. Germline V gives CDR1 SGHRS, CDR2 YFSETQ. This CDR3 reads CASRKGTLNTGELFF. The DNA of the CDR3 is TGCGCCAGCAGAAAAGGGACTCTCAACACCGGGGAGCTGTTTTTT.

V and J are TRBV7-2 and TRBJ1-2; no clear D. Between the trimmed V and J ends, which lost 5 bases and 4 bases, there was a span of 20 bases. Germline-derived CDR1 and CDR2 are SGHTA and FQGNSA. The CDR3 covers 16 residues. The CDR3 spells CASSLLTAVRAYGYTF. Here the CDR3 DNA reads TGTGCCAGCAGCCTCCTTACAGCGGTCCGAGCCTATGGCTACACCTTC.

J is TRBJ2-2 and V is TRBV3-1 (or the pseudogene TRBV3-2); possibly TRBD2 for D (6 bases). CDR3 length: 14 residues. The ends were cut back, 7 bases at V and 1 base at J, with 10 bases in the middle. CDR1 is LGHDT and CDR2 is YNNKEL in the germline V gene (reference sequence). This CDR3 reads CASTRGGNTGELFF. CDR3 bases: TGTGCCAGCACCCGGGGAGGGAACACCGGGGAGCTGTTTTTT.

The chain combines TRBV15 with TRBJ2-1, with TRBD2 as a possible D gene (6 bases). Germline values: CDR1 LNHNV, CDR2 YYDKDF (reference sequence). V lost 1 base and J lost 5, with 24 bases in between. The CDR3 runs to 19 residues. The CDR3 spells CATSRGVEGAKVRHNEQFF. The CDR3, as DNA: TGTGCCACCAGCAGAGGGGTGGAGGGCGCTAAAGTCCGGCACAATGAGCAGTTCTTC.

The V call is TRBV19, the J call TRBJ1-1; no clear D gene. Trimming took off 10 bases at V and 0 bases at J, with 27 bases between the two ends. Germline-derived CDR1 and CDR2 are LNHDA and SQIVND (reference sequence). The CDR3 has 18 residues. The CDR3 loop is CATSRTVLPFVLNTEAFF. CDR3 coding DNA: TGTGCCACGTCCCGTACAGTGCTTCCCTTCGTTTTGAACACTGAAGCTTTCTTT.

The chain couples TRBV6-5 to TRBJ2-2, with unresolved D. CDR3 length: 12 amino acids. Trimming left V 7 bases short and J 6 bases short, with 9 bases between. CDR1 is MNHEY, CDR2 SVGAGI, per germline. The CDR3 DNA follows: TGTGCCAGCACCCCGTCGGCCGGGGAGCTGTTTTTT. Translation: CASTPSAGELFF.

The chain joins TRBV19 to TRBJ2-1; tentatively, D is TRBD2 (6 bases). Trimming shortened V by 6 bases and J by 4 bases, and 16 bases separated the two germline ends. The CDR3 consists of 15 residues. Germline CDR1 is LNHDA and CDR2 is SQIVND (reference sequence). CDR3 sequence reads: CASRPPGTVYNEQFF. For the CDR3, the DNA is TGTGCCAGTAGACCCCCAGGGACTGTATACAATGAGCAGTTCTTC.

The chain uses TRBV30 and TRBJ2-1; D perhaps matches TRBD2 (5 bases). The germline CDR1 and CDR2 sequences are GTSNPN and SVGIG (reference sequence). The CDR3 loop spans 15 amino acids. Trimming pared 3 bases from V and 4 bases from J, leaving 16 bases between. CDR3 sequence (DNA): TGTGCCTGGAGGCGGACTCGCCAAGATTACAATGAGCAGTTCTTC. It yields the protein CAWRRTRQDYNEQFF.

A word on this clone: This sample also contains other DNA sequences that code for the same CDR3. This rearrangement joins TRBV18 to TRBJ1-1; the D is unclear. Germline CDR1 is KGHSH and CDR2 is LQKENI. Trimming took 4 bases from V and 1 from J, leaving 7 bases between them. This CDR3 is built from 13 residues. The CDR3 region is CASSQGENTEAFF. Written as DNA, the CDR3 is TGTGCCAGCTCACAGGGAGAGAACACTGAAGCTTTCTTT.

The rearrangement joins TRBV27 to TRBJ1-2, with D hard to call. V dropped 0 bases and J dropped 4 bases, with 15 bases sitting between them. The CDR3 consists of 16 residues. Germline V gives CDR1 MNHEY, CDR2 SMNVEV (reference sequence). The CDR3 protein is CASSLSIPTGGYGYTF. CDR3 nucleotide sequence: TGTGCCAGCAGTTTATCGATCCCTACCGGCGGCTATGGCTACACCTTC.

The J gene is TRBJ2-7, the V gene TRBV2, with TRBD2 matching 9 bases. After removal of 7 bases from V and 2 bases from J, the junction contained 9 bases not matched to a gene. This CDR3 contains 15 residues. Per germline, CDR1 SNHLY and CDR2 FYNNEI. In DNA form, the CDR3 reads TGTGCCAGCACCGAAGGGCTAGCGGGGCCCTACGAGCAGTACTTC. Translating it yields CASTEGLAGPYEQYF.

The chain is built from TRBV24-1 and TRBJ1-6; D gene uncertain. CDR3 length: 13 amino acids. The germline V and J ends were trimmed by 10 bases and 10 bases, with 16 bases remaining between them. CDR1 and CDR2 from the germline V gene are KGHDR and SFDVKD. The CDR3 here is CATSAGRSSPLHF. CDR3 nucleotides: TGTGCCACTAGCGCGGGGAGGAGCTCACCCCTCCACTTT.

The gene calls are TRBV24-1 and TRBJ1-2; 8 nucleotides align to TRBD1. This CDR3 region has 18 residues. Germline V lookup: CDR1 KGHDR, CDR2 SFDVKD. After removal of 2 bases from V and 7 bases from J, the junction contained 17 bases not matched to a gene. CDR3 amino acids: CATSDSSQGLPGGRGYTF. CDR3 nucleotides: TGTGCCACCAGTGATTCTTCCCAAGGCCTACCAGGGGGCCGTGGCTACACCTTC.

This chain links TRBV19 with TRBJ2-4; 7 positions agree with TRBD2. In germline, CDR1 is LNHDA, CDR2 SQIVND (reference sequence). V was pared by 7 bases and J by 15 bases, with 9 bases of the junction left unmatched. This CDR3 is built from 11 residues. CDR3 amino acids: CASTSGGVVYF. The CDR3 nucleotides read TGTGCCAGTACCTCTGGGGGGGTGGTGTACTTC.

This rearrangement joins TRBV5-1 to TRBJ1-2; 7 nucleotides match TRBD1. Germline lookup yields CDR1 SGHRS and CDR2 YFSETQ. There are 16 residues in the CDR3. The V and J ends lost 0 bases and 7 bases, in that order; junction bases with no gene match: 12. The CDR3, as DNA: TGCGCCAGCAGCTTGGGGCAAACAGGGGCGCCGGCTGGCTACACCTTC. Translated: CASSLGQTGAPAGYTF. The complete variable domain, with remaining parts taken from reference TRBV5-1 and TRBJ1-2, reads KAGVTQTPRYLIKTRGQQVTLSCSPISGHRSVSWYQQTPGQGLQFLFEYFSETQRNKGNFPGRFSGRQFSNSRSEMNVSTLELGDSALYLCASSLGQTGAPAGYTFGSGTRLTVV.

V usage is TRBV19 and J usage is TRBJ2-7; D might be TRBD1 (8 bases). The germline gives CDR1 LNHDA, CDR2 SQIVND (reference sequence). The CDR3 sequence is 14 residues long. V gave up 5 bases and J gave up 7 bases, with 18 bases separating them. CDR3 nucleotides: TGTGCCAGTAGTCCGACCGGACAGGGAGGGGAGCAGTACGTC. Protein: CASSPTGQGGEQYV.

V and J are TRBV30 and TRBJ1-4, with TRBD1 matching 10 bases. V shed 6 bases, J shed 3 bases, and the junction held 7 bases outside the gene matches. Germline V CDR1 and CDR2: GTSNPN, SVGIG (reference sequence). The CDR3 length is 15 residues. CDR3 amino acids: CACATGGVANEKLFF. Written as DNA, the CDR3 is TGTGCCTGTGCGACAGGGGGCGTAGCTAATGAAAAACTGTTTTTT. Full variable domain (rest looked up from reference TRBV30 and TRBJ1-4): SQTIHQWPATLVQPVGSPLSLECTVEGTSNPNLYWYRQAAGRGLQLLFYSVGIGQISSEVPQNLSASRPQDRQFILSSKKLLLSDSGFYLCACATGGVANEKLFFGSGTQLSVL.

This clone was seen a single time. The chain couples TRBV11-3 to TRBJ2-1; 9 bases are a match to TRBD1. The CDR3 length is 14 residues. Germline CDR1 SGHNT, CDR2 YENEEA. With V trimmed by 5 bases and J by 9 bases, 8 bases remained unmatched. The CDR3 region is CASSGQGLGAEQFF. In nucleotides, the CDR3 is TGTGCCAGCAGCGGACAGGGGTTGGGCGCTGAGCAGTTCTTC.

The chain combines TRBV4-1 with TRBJ2-2; D is possibly TRBD1 (5 bases). The CDR3 sequence is 16 residues long. The germline gives CDR1 MGHRA, CDR2 YSYEKL. The V and J ends lost 5 bases and 3 bases respectively, with 16 bases between them. The CDR3 is CASSVNQDTHTGELFF. For the CDR3, the DNA is TGCGCCAGCAGCGTGAACCAGGACACTCACACCGGGGAGCTGTTTTTT.

The rearrangement uses TRBV3-1 (or the pseudogene TRBV3-2) and TRBJ1-1, with TRBD1 matching over 9 bases. CDR1 and CDR2 from the germline V gene are LGHDT and YNNKEL (reference sequence). The V and J ends lost 4 bases and 0 bases, in that order; junction bases with no gene match: 3. The CDR3 has 15 amino acids. Here the CDR3 reads CASSLRTGVNTEAFF. The CDR3 coding sequence is TGTGCCAGCAGCCTTCGGACAGGGGTGAACACTGAAGCTTTCTTT.

The V call is TRBV19, the J call TRBJ2-7; tentative D call: TRBD2 (5 bases). Trimming took 1 base from V and 0 from J, leaving 10 bases between them. Germline CDR1 and CDR2: LNHDA and SQIVND (reference sequence). This CDR3 spans 15 amino acids. The chain's CDR3 is CASSIGIAPSYEQYF. For the CDR3, the DNA is TGTGCCAGTAGTATAGGGATAGCGCCCTCCTACGAGCAGTACTTC.

The V gene is TRBV30, the J gene TRBJ2-3, with 8 bases identical to TRBD2. Germline lookup yields CDR1 GTSNPN and CDR2 SVGIG (reference sequence). The CDR3 is 14 amino acids. V gave up 5 bases and J gave up 5 bases; unmatched junction bases: 9. The CDR3 coding sequence is TGTGCCTGGTCCGGCGGGGGGCCCTTAGATACGCAGTATTTT. Translation gives CAWSGGGPLDTQYF.

The chain couples TRBV11-2 to TRBJ2-7, with D possibly being TRBD1 (6 bases). In germline, CDR1 is SGHAT, CDR2 FQNNGV. The CDR3 runs to 14 residues. V was trimmed by 6 bases and J by 1 base, leaving 13 bases between them. The CDR3 sequence is CASSPRGYSYEQYF. In DNA form, the CDR3 reads TGTGCCAGCAGTCCCAGGGGCTATTCCTACGAGCAGTACTTC.